The T cell receptor beta chain described here comes from a study of identical twins. This CDR3 contains 17 residues. CDR1 KGHDR and CDR2 SFDVKD come from the germline V gene. Trimming removed 0 bases at V and 5 bases at J, with 18 bases between. As concerns this clonotype: Its antigen remains unknown.

Findings of the study overall: Monozygotic twins shared more out-of-frame TCR alpha than recombination models predicted. Memory repertoires lacked the insertion deficit that abundant cord blood beta clonotypes showed.

TCRdb analysed the 5' RACE reads with MiXCR anew, one entry per CDR3 protein. The sample shows over 550,000 distinct CDR3 sequences, about 7% of them seen only once. Another study also made use of these data, one on yellow fever vaccine responses in identical twins. That source reports: Vaccine-induced T cell responses in twins were reportedly observed to appear partly convergent, partly personalized.

This rearrangement joins TRBV24-1 to TRBJ2-5, with D possibly matching TRBD1 (6 bases). The TCR sequence derives from a woman younger than 35 in good health. The sequenced material came from PBMCs. CDR3 protein: CATSDLQPDSPRETQYF. CDR3 sequence (DNA): TGTGCCACCAGTGATTTGCAACCGGACAGCCCTAGGGAGACCCAGTACTTC.